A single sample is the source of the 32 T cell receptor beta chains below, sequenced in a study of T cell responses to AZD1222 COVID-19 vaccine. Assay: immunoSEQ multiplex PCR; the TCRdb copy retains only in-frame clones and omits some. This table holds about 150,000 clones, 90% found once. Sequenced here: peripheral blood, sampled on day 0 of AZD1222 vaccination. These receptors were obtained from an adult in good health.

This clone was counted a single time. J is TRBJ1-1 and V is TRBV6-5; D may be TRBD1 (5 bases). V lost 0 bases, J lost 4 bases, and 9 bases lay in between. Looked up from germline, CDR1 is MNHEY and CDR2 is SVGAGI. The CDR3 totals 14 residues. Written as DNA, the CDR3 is TGTGCCAGCAGTTACTCTGGGGGTGGCACTGAAGCTTTCTTT. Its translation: CASSYSGGGTEAFF.

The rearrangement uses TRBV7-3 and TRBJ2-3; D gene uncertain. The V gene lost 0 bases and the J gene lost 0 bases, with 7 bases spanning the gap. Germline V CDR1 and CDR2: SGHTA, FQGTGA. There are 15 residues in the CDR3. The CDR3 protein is CASSLTGTSTDTQYF. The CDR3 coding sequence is TGTGCCAGCAGCTTAACCGGTACTAGCACAGATACGCAGTATTTT.

The DNA of the CDR3 is TGTGCCAGCAGTTACTGGAGGGACAGTACCAACTATGGCTACACCTTC. Its protein product is CASSYWRDSTNYGYTF. The chain has TRBV6-2 or TRBV6-3 and TRBJ1-2; the match to TRBD1 covers 7 bases. This CDR3 comprises 16 residues. Trimming at V came to 1 base and at J to 2 bases, leaving 7 bases not matched to a gene. Per germline, CDR1 MNHEY and CDR2 SVGEGT.

In DNA form, the CDR3 reads TGTGCCAGCAGGCCGGGACAGGGCCTTTCGGATTCACCCCTCCACTTT. Encoded protein: CASRPGQGLSDSPLHF. The chain couples TRBV9 to TRBJ1-6; TRBD1 agrees at 9 bases. The length of the CDR3 is 16 residues. V dropped 5 bases and J dropped 8; count of bases not matched to a gene: 11. Looked up from germline, CDR1 is SGDLS and CDR2 is YYNGEE. The full variable domain, rest sourced from reference TRBV9 and TRBJ1-6, is DSGVTQTPKHLITATGQRVTLRCSPRSGDLSVYWYQQSLDQGLQFLIQYYNGEERAKGNILERFSAQQFPDLHSELNLSSLELGDSALYFCASRPGQGLSDSPLHFGNGTRLTVT.

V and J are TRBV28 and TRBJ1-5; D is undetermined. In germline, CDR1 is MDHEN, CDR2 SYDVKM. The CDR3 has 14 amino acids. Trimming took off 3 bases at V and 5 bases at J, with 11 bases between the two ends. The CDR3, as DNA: TGTGCCAGCAGTTTGGATTCGGGGTATCAGCCCCAGCATTTT. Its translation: CASSLDSGYQPQHF.

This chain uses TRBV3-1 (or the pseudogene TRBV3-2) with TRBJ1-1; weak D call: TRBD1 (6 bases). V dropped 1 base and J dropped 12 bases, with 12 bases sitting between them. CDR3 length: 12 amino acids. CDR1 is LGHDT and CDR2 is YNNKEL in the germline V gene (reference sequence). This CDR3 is CASSQAGGGPFF. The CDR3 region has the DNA TGTGCCAGCAGCCAAGCCGGCGGGGGCCCTTTCTTT.

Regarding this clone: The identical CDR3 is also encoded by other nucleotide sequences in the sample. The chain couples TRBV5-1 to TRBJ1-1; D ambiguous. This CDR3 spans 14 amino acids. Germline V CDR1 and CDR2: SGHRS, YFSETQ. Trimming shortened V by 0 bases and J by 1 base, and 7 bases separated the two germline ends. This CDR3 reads CASSLAGGNTEAFF. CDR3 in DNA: TGCGCCAGCAGCTTGGCCGGCGGGAACACTGAAGCTTTCTTT.

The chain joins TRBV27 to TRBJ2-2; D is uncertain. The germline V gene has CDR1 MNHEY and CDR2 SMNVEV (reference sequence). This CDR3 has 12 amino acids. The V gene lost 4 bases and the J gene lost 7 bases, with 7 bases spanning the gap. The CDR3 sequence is CASSSYGGELFF. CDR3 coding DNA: TGTGCCAGCAGTTCTTATGGCGGGGAGCTGTTTTTT.

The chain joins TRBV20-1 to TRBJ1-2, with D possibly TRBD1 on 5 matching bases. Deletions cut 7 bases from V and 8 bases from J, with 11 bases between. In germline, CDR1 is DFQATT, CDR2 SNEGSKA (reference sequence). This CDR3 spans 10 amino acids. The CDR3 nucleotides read TGCAGTGGCAGGGTCAACGGCTACACCTTC. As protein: CSGRVNGYTF.

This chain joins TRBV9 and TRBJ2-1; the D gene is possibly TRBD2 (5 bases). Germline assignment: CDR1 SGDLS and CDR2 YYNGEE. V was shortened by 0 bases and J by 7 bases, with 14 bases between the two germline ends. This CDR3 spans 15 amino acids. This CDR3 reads CASSVATREVNEQFF. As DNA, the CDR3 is TGTGCCAGCAGCGTAGCTACGAGGGAAGTGAATGAGCAGTTCTTC.

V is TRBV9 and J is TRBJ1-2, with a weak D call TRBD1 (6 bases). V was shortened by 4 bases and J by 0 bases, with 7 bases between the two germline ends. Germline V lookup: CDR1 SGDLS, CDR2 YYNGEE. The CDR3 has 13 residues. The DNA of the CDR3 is TGTGCCAGCAGCCGGGGGCCTAACTATGGCTACACCTTC. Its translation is CASSRGPNYGYTF.

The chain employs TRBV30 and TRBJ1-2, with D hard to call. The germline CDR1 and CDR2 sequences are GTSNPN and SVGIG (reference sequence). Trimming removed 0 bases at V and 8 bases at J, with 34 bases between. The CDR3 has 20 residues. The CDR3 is CAWSVEWRRLPERNLKGYTF. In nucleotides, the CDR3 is TGTGCCTGGAGTGTAGAGTGGCGACGACTCCCCGAAAGAAATCTAAAGGGCTACACCTTC.

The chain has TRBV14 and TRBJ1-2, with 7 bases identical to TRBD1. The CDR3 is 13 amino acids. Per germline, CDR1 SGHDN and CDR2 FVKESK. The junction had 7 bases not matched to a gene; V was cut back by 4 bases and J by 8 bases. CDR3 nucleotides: TGTGCCAGCAGCCCGAGGGGGCTAAACGGCTACACCTTC. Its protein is CASSPRGLNGYTF. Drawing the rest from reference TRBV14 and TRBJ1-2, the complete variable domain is EAGVTQFPSHSVIEKGQTVTLRCDPISGHDNLYWYRRVMGKEIKFLLHFVKESKQDESGMPNNRFLAERTGGTYSTLKVQPAELEDSGVYFCASSPRGLNGYTFGSGTRLTVV.

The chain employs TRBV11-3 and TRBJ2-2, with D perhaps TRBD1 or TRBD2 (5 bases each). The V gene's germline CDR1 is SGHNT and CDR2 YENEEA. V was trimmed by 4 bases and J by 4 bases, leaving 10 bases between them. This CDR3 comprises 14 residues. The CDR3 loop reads CASSSAGTTGELFF. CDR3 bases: TGTGCCAGCAGCTCGGCAGGGACCACCGGGGAGCTGTTTTTT.

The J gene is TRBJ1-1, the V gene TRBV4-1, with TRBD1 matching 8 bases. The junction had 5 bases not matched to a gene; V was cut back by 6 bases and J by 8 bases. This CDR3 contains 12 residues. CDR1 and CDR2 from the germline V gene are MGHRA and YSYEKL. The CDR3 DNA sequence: TGCGCCAGCAGGGACAGGGACGGGGAAGCTTTCTTT. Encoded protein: CASRDRDGEAFF.

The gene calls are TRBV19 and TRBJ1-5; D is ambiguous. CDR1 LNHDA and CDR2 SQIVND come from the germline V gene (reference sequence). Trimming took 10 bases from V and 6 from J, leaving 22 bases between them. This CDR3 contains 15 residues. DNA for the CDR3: TGTGCCACCAGAAGGAACGGAGGAGGACCTCAGCCCCAGCATTTT. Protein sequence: CATRRNGGGPQPQHF.

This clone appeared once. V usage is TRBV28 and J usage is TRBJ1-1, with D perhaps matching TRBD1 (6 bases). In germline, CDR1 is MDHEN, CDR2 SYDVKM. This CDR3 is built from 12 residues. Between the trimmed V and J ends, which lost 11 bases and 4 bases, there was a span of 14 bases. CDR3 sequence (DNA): TGTGCCTCCCGAAGGGGGGCCACTGAAGCTTTCTTT. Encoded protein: CASRRGATEAFF.

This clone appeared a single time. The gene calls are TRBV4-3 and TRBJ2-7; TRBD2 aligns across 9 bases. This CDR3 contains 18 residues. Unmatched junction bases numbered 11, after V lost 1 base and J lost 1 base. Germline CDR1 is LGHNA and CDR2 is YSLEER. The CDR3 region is CASSQAPPSLAGSYEQYF. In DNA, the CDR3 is TGCGCCAGCAGCCAAGCACCCCCATCACTAGCGGGTTCCTACGAGCAGTACTTC.

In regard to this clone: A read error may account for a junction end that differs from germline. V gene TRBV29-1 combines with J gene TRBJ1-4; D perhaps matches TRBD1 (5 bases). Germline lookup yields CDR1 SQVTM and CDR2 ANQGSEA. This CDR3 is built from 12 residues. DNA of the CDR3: TGCAGCGTTAAAGATCGGGGGGAAAAACTGTTTTTT. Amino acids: CSVKDRGEKLFF.

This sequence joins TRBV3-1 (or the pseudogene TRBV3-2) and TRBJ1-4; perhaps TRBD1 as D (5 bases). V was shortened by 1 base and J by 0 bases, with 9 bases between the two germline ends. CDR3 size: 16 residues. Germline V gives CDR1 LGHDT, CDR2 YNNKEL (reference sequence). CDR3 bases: TGTGCCAGCAGCCAAGGGGGGTACCCAACTAATGAAAAACTGTTTTTT. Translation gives CASSQGGYPTNEKLFF.

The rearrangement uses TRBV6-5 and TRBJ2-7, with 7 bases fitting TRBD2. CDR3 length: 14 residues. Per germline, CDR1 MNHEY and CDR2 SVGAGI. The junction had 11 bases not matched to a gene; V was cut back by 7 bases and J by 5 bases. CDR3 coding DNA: TGTGCCAGCAAGTTAGCGGGCCCCCTCAACGAGCAGTACTTC. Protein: CASKLAGPLNEQYF.

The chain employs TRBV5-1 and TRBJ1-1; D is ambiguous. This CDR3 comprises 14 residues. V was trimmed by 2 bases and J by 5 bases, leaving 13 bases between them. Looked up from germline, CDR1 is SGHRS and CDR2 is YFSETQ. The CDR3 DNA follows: TGCGCCAGCAGCTTCGGGAGGGAGCGGACTGAAGCTTTCTTT. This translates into CASSFGRERTEAFF.

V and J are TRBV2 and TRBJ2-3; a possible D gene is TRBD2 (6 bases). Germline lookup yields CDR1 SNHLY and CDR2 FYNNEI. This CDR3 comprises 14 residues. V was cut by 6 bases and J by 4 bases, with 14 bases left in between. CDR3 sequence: CASRRRDLPDTQYF. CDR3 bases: TGTGCCAGCAGGCGGCGGGATCTCCCAGATACGCAGTATTTT. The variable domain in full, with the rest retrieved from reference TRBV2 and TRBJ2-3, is EPEVTQTPSHQVTQMGQEVILRCVPISNHLYFYWYRQILGQKVEFLVSFYNNEISEKSEIFDDQFSVERPDGSNFTLKIRSTKLEDSAMYFCASRRRDLPDTQYFGPGTRLTVL.

CDR3 coding DNA: TGCAGCGTTGACCATGGACAGGATGGCTACACCTTC. Protein sequence: CSVDHGQDGYTF. The gene calls are TRBV29-1 and TRBJ1-2, with 7 bases that match TRBD1. The germline gives CDR1 SQVTM, CDR2 ANQGSEA. After removal of 3 bases from V and 6 bases from J, the junction contained 4 bases not matched to a gene. This CDR3 contains 12 residues.

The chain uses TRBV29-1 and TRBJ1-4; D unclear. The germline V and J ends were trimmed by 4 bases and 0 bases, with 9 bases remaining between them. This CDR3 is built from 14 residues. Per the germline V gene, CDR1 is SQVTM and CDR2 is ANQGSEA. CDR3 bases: TGCAGCGTTGTTAAGGACTCAACTAATGAAAAACTGTTTTTT. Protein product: CSVVKDSTNEKLFF. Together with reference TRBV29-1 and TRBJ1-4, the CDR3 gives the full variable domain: SAVISQKPSRDICQRGTSLTIQCQVDSQVTMMFWYRQQPGQSLTLIATANQGSEATYESGFVIDKFPISRPNLTFSTLTVSNMSPEDSSIYLCSVVKDSTNEKLFFGSGTQLSVL.

CDR3 bases: TGTGCCTGGAGTGTGGCAGGGTTTTCCTATAATTCACCCCTCCACTTT. It translates to CAWSVAGFSYNSPLHF. The J gene is TRBJ1-6, the V gene TRBV30, with D perhaps TRBD1 (5 bases). The CDR3 has 16 residues. Trimming stripped 0 bases from V and 1 base from J, with 10 bases between. Per the germline V gene, CDR1 is GTSNPN and CDR2 is SVGIG (reference sequence).

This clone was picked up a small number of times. CDR3 protein: CASSLRLGNTEAFF. In DNA form, the CDR3 reads TGTGCCAGCAGTTTACGTTTAGGGAACACTGAAGCTTTCTTT. The V gene is TRBV27, the J gene TRBJ1-1; D is unclear. CDR1 and CDR2 from the germline V gene are MNHEY and SMNVEV (reference sequence). There are 14 residues in the CDR3. The V gene lost 2 bases and the J gene lost 1 base, with 8 bases spanning the gap.

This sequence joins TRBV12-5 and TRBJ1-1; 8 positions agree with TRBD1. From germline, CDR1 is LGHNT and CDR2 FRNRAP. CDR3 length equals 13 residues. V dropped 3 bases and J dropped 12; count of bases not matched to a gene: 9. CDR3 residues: CASGLPGGALPFF. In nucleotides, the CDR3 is TGTGCTAGTGGTTTACCAGGGGGCGCTTTACCTTTCTTT.

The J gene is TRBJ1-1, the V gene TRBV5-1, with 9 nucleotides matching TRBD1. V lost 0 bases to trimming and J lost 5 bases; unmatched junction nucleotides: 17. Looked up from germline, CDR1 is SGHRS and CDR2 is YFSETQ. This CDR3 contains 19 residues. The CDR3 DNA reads TGCGCCAGCAGCTTGGAATTGACCGGGACAGGGCTACCAGGGACTGAAGCTTTCTTT. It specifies CASSLELTGTGLPGTEAFF.

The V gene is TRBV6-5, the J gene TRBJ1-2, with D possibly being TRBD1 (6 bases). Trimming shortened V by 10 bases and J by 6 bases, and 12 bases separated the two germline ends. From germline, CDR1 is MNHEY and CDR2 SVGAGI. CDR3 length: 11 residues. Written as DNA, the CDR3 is TGTGCCACCGAAACAGGGAATGGCTACACCTTC. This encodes CATETGNGYTF.

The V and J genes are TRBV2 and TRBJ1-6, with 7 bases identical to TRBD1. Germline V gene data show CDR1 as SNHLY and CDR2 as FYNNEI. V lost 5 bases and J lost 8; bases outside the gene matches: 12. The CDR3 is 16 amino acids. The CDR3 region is CASSRLRRGKHSPLHF. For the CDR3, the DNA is TGTGCCAGCAGTAGACTTCGCAGGGGGAAGCATTCACCCCTCCACTTT.

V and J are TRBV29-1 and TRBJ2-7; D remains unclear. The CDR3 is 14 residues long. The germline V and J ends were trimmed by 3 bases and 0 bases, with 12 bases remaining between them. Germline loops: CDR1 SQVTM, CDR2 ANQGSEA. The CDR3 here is CSVESPFSSYEQYF. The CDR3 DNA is TGCAGCGTTGAGTCCCCATTCAGCTCCTACGAGCAGTACTTC.